This T cell receptor (beta chain) was captured by sequencing in a study of blood T cell repertoires in COVID-19. Turning to the study itself: Spain, Italy and the United States supplied samples that represented acute and convalescent COVID-19. In each case, the material was cDNA or gDNA derived from T cells, B-cell-depleted T cells, or PBMCs.

Authors' data handling: Researchers report that nucleated cell counts were estimated from reference gene primer amplification. Data came from immunoSEQ multiplex PCR; TCRdb stores just in-frame clones and leaves some out. V, J and clone size are taken as reported in that table, and D and trimming were inferred from the DNA itself. The sample lists 75,000 to 95,000 clones; roughly 85% were seen once. Germline V CDR1 and CDR2: GTSNPN, SVGIG (reference sequence). This CDR3 region has 17 residues. With 2 bases clipped from V and 3 bases from J, the junction kept 10 bases outside the gene matches. The J gene is TRBJ2-5, the V gene TRBV30, with 12 nucleotides matching TRBD2. This receptor was identified in a man between 60 and 75 years old with acute or convalescent COVID-19. The material sequenced was peripheral blood. In nucleotides, the CDR3 is TGTGCCTGGAGTCGACTAGCGGGGGTCCCGCAGAAAGAGACCCAGTACTTC. Encoded protein: CAWSRLAGVPQKETQYF.